The 17 T cell receptor beta chains in this list originate from one sample, sequenced in a study of CD8+ T cells in alopecia areata. Extracted RNA was reverse transcribed into cDNA, the sequencing template. Sequenced by immunoSEQ multiplex PCR; TCRdb stores in-frame clones only, minus some. Of roughly 210,000 clones detected, approximately 40% appear once; the ten largest clones hold roughly 2.8%. Treatment specified: oral pan-JAK inhibitor, 5-10 mg twice daily. Sequencing was performed on CD4+ T cells sorted from blood, taken at roughly week 36, from a patient treated with tofacitinib. Every receptor here comes from a human donor with alopecia areata.

V gene TRBV30 combines with J gene TRBJ2-7; the match to TRBD1 covers 9 bases. V lost 0 bases, J lost 6 bases, and 6 bases stayed unmatched. The CDR3 spans 14 residues. CDR1 is GTSNPN and CDR2 is SVGIG in the germline V gene (reference sequence). The CDR3 reads CAWSVRDRAGEQYF. CDR3 nucleotide sequence: TGTGCCTGGAGTGTACGGGACAGGGCCGGCGAGCAGTACTTC.

V usage is TRBV13 and J usage is TRBJ2-5; D gene unclear. V lost 5 bases to trimming and J lost 1 base, with 2 bases between them. The CDR3 spans 11 residues. Germline CDR1 PRHDT, CDR2 FYEKMQ (reference sequence). CDR3 residues: CASSRQETQYF. CDR3 DNA sequence: TGTGCCAGCAGCCGCCAAGAGACCCAGTACTTC. Looking up the rest from reference TRBV13 and TRBJ2-5 gives the full variable domain: AAGVIQSPRHLIKEKRETATLKCYPIPRHDTVYWYQQGPGQDPQFLISFYEKMQSDKGSIPDRFSAQQFSDYHSELNMSSLELGDSALYFCASSRQETQYFGPGTRLLVL.

The J gene is TRBJ2-3, the V gene TRBV7-2; D is unresolved. Deletions cut 0 bases from V and 1 base from J, with 5 bases between. The CDR3 runs to 14 residues. CDR1 is SGHTA and CDR2 is FQGNSA in the germline V gene. CDR3 coding DNA: TGTGCCAGCAGCTTAGCGCCAGGCACAGATACGCAGTATTTT. It encodes CASSLAPGTDTQYF.

The chain uses TRBV2 and TRBJ1-5; D is unclear. Germline V lookup: CDR1 SNHLY, CDR2 FYNNEI. Deletions cut 5 bases from V and 10 bases from J, with 18 bases between. This CDR3 comprises 14 residues. CDR3 nucleotides: TGTGCCAGCAGTAGAAAGGGATCAATCTTTCCCCAGCATTTT. As protein: CASSRKGSIFPQHF. Full variable domain (missing parts from reference TRBV2 and TRBJ1-5): EPEVTQTPSHQVTQMGQEVILRCVPISNHLYFYWYRQILGQKVEFLVSFYNNEISEKSEIFDDQFSVERPDGSNFTLKIRSTKLEDSAMYFCASSRKGSIFPQHFGDGTRLSIL.

This chain connects TRBV6-5 to TRBJ2-6; weak D call: TRBD2 (5 bases). This CDR3 contains 14 residues. Germline CDR1 reads MNHEY; CDR2 reads SVGAGI. Trimming removed 5 bases at V and 6 bases at J, with 11 bases between. In nucleotides, the CDR3 is TGTGCCAGCAGTCCAGGACTGGCGGCCAACGTCCTGACTTTC. Its translation: CASSPGLAANVLTF.

A few counts support this clone. This chain connects TRBV10-3 to TRBJ2-5; D unclear. Trimming took off 6 bases at V and 5 bases at J, with 7 bases between the two ends. Germline V gene data show CDR1 as ENHRY and CDR2 as SYGVKD. The CDR3 spans 11 residues. This chain's CDR3 is CAIRVGETQYF. As DNA, the CDR3 is TGTGCCATCAGGGTTGGGGAGACCCAGTACTTC.

This clone came up a few times. CDR3: CASSLKVTDTQYF. As DNA, the CDR3 is TGTGCCAGCAGCTTAAAGGTCACAGATACGCAGTATTTT. The genes are TRBV7-2 and TRBJ2-3; D not resolved. Between the trimmed V and J ends, which lost 2 bases and 2 bases, there was a span of 5 bases. The length of the CDR3 is 13 residues. CDR1 SGHTA and CDR2 FQGNSA come from the germline V gene.

The count of this clone is one. The genes are TRBV30 and TRBJ2-7; no reliable D call. Germline assignment: CDR1 GTSNPN and CDR2 SVGIG (reference sequence). The CDR3 totals 12 residues. Trimming removed 3 bases from V and 4 bases from J, with 10 bases in between. Written as DNA, the CDR3 is TGTGCCTGGAGCCCGACTCGATACGAGCAGTACTTC. As protein: CAWSPTRYEQYF. The entire variable domain, with the rest obtained from reference TRBV30 and TRBJ2-7, is as follows: SQTIHQWPATLVQPVGSPLSLECTVEGTSNPNLYWYRQAAGRGLQLLFYSVGIGQISSEVPQNLSASRPQDRQFILSSKKLLLSDSGFYLCAWSPTRYEQYFGPGTRLTVT.

This clone was seen a handful of times. This CDR3 is CASSESRFGEQYF. The CDR3 nucleotides are TGTGCCAGCAGTGAGTCTAGATTCGGCGAGCAGTACTTC. V usage is TRBV6-1 and J usage is TRBJ2-7; no clear D gene. The germline V and J ends were trimmed by 3 bases and 6 bases, with 12 bases remaining between them. This CDR3 has 13 amino acids. Germline CDR1 reads MNHNS; CDR2 reads SASEGT.

The chain has TRBV6-5 and TRBJ2-6; tentatively, D is TRBD2 (6 bases). V was pared by 4 bases and J by 4 bases, with 11 bases between. CDR1 MNHEY and CDR2 SVGAGI come from the germline V gene. This CDR3 is built from 15 residues. The CDR3 region is CASSSGTAGANVLTF. Written as DNA, the CDR3 is TGTGCCAGCAGTTCCGGGACTGCCGGGGCCAACGTCCTGACTTTC.

Only a few counts were recorded for this clone. The chain recombines TRBV29-1 with TRBJ1-1, with 9 bases that match TRBD1. There are 14 residues in the CDR3. CDR1 is SQVTM and CDR2 is ANQGSEA in the germline V gene. Germline trimming cut 6 bases from V and 1 base from J; bases unmatched to any gene: 6. The CDR3 DNA is TGCAGCGTGAGACGGGGACAGGGGAACACTGAAGCTTTCTTT. This encodes CSVRRGQGNTEAFF.

This clone was found a few times. This sequence joins TRBV2 and TRBJ1-5; tentatively, D is TRBD1 (6 bases). The CDR3 is 16 residues long. Germline CDR1 and CDR2: SNHLY and FYNNEI. The germline V and J ends were trimmed by 4 bases and 1 base, with 14 bases remaining between them. CDR3 sequence (DNA): TGTGCCAGCAGTGCCGAGACAGGAGGAAGCAATCAGCCCCAGCATTTT. Its translation: CASSAETGGSNQPQHF.

This clone was counted between two and nine times. V and J are TRBV2 and TRBJ1-1, with a tentative D call TRBD1 (5 bases). Germline-derived CDR1 and CDR2 are SNHLY and FYNNEI. This CDR3 contains 12 residues. Trimming shortened V by 5 bases and J by 10 bases, and 14 bases separated the two germline ends. The CDR3 reads CASSPFDSSAFF. The CDR3 DNA is TGTGCCAGCAGTCCTTTCGACAGTTCAGCTTTCTTT.

This chain joins TRBV4-3 and TRBJ2-7, with 7 positions matching TRBD1. The V gene's germline CDR1 is LGHNA and CDR2 YSLEER. Trimming took 2 bases from V and 5 from J; bases not matched to a gene: 9. This CDR3 has 15 amino acids. The DNA for the CDR3 is TGCGCCAGCAGCCAAAGAGGACAGGTCTCTCACGAGCAGTACTTC. Its protein product is CASSQRGQVSHEQYF.

J is TRBJ1-2 and V is TRBV9; 7 nucleotides agree with TRBD1. Germline V lookup: CDR1 SGDLS, CDR2 YYNGEE. The CDR3 is 15 residues long. J was trimmed by 7 bases and V by 3 bases; bases with no gene match: 12. The CDR3 bases are TGTGCCAGCAGCGCCTCCAACAGGGGCCTCGGTGGCTACACCTTC. Encoded protein: CASSASNRGLGGYTF.

The chain uses TRBV15 and TRBJ2-5, with D perhaps matching TRBD2 (6 bases). V lost 1 base and J lost 5, with 11 bases in between. The CDR3 is made up of 14 amino acids. The germline V gene encodes CDR1 LNHNV and CDR2 YYDKDF (reference sequence). The CDR3 sequence: CATSRALRGETQYF. The CDR3 DNA reads as TGTGCCACCAGCAGAGCACTCCGGGGGGAGACCCAGTACTTC.

This chain joins TRBV2 and TRBJ2-7; D is possibly TRBD1 (5 bases). This CDR3 is 15 amino acids long. The V and J ends lost 2 bases and 2 bases respectively, with 13 bases between them. Germline CDR1 and CDR2: SNHLY and FYNNEI. The CDR3 DNA follows: TGTGCCAGCAGTGAACAGGGCAGCGCAGCCTACGAGCAGTACTTC. Protein sequence: CASSEQGSAAYEQYF.